The sequence of this TCR beta chain was determined in a study of CD8 T cells in Susac syndrome. RNA was extracted with the RNeasy kit, and a quantity of about 0.45 to 1 ug was reverse transcribed using random hexamers. MiXCR, run by TCRdb on the immunoSEQ multiplex PCR reads, gives a single entry per CDR3 protein. Among approximately 190,000 distinct CDR3 sequences listed, around 95% were seen once. Between the trimmed V and J ends, which lost 0 bases and 3 bases, there was a span of 7 bases. Germline CDR1 and CDR2: SGHRS and YFSETQ. The CDR3 is 14 amino acids. This receptor was taken from a human donor with Susac syndrome. Sequenced: CD8+ T cells from PBMCs. J is TRBJ2-1 and V is TRBV5-1; D remains unclear. CDR3 nucleotides: TGCGCCAGCAGCTTGGGAGAAGGCTACAATGAGCAGTTCTTC. Residues: CASSLGEGYNEQFF.